The 20 T cell receptor beta chains below all came from one sample that was sequenced in a study of Graves' ophthalmopathy and Graves' hyperthyroidism (dated 2018 in TCRdb). Sequencing took place on an Illumina HiSeq 2000. TCR beta CDR3 regions were amplified from RNA transcripts for repertoire sequencing. A first-round RT-PCR used HTBI primers with the Qiagen OneStep RT-PCR kit, followed by a second-round multiplex PCR, size selection and purification. The public reads were reprocessed in TCRdb via fastp at Q25 and MiXCR, keeping in-frame beta chains. CDR3 protein duplicates are merged, each entry listing the most common genes and DNA. This sample gives 600,000 to 950,000 distinct CDR3 sequences in total; roughly 41% of them show up just once. The top ten constitute 40% to 45% of the sample. Source material: peripheral blood. The origin of the receptors is an adult man with Graves' ophthalmopathy.

As regards this clonotype: Germline is not matched at one junction end, which may reflect a read error. The V and J genes are TRBV7-9 and TRBJ1-4; no clear D gene. This CDR3 comprises 13 residues. The germline V gene encodes CDR1 SEHNR and CDR2 FQNEAQ (reference sequence). For the CDR3, the DNA is TGCGCCAGCAGCCGCGGGGAGGGCGAAAAACTGTTTTTT. This codes for CASSRGEGEKLFF.

The chain uses TRBV20-1 and TRBJ1-3; D ambiguous. This CDR3 contains 13 residues. Germline-derived CDR1 and CDR2 are DFQATT and SNEGSKA (reference sequence). V shed 3 bases and J shed 0 bases, with 6 bases lying between them. The chain's CDR3 is CSASDDSGNTIYF. The CDR3 DNA reads TGCAGTGCTAGTGACGACTCTGGAAACACCATATATTTT.

The CDR3 reads CASSLRDGEAFF. The CDR3 region has the DNA TGTGCCAGCAGCTTACGGGACGGTGAAGCTTTCTTT. The chain carries TRBV11-3 and TRBJ1-1, with D possibly being TRBD1 (5 bases). The CDR3 runs to 12 residues. Trimming removed 2 bases from V and 7 bases from J, with 8 bases in between. Per the germline V gene, CDR1 is SGHNT and CDR2 is YENEEA.

The chain recombines TRBV9 with TRBJ2-5; 9 bases are a match to TRBD2. The CDR3 is 14 amino acids. J was trimmed by 5 bases and V by 5 bases; bases with no gene match: 7. The germline V gene encodes CDR1 SGDLS and CDR2 YYNGEE. CDR3 sequence reads: CASSSGSLRETQYF. CDR3 sequence (DNA): TGTGCCAGCAGTAGCGGGAGCCTCCGGGAGACCCAGTACTTC. The entire variable domain, with the rest obtained from reference TRBV9 and TRBJ2-5, is as follows: DSGVTQTPKHLITATGQRVTLRCSPRSGDLSVYWYQQSLDQGLQFLIQYYNGEERAKGNILERFSAQQFPDLHSELNLSSLELGDSALYFCASSSGSLRETQYFGPGTRLLVL.

This clonotype was seen repeatedly, ten times or more. The chain employs TRBV7-6 and TRBJ2-2, with D possibly matching TRBD1 (6 bases). Germline CDR1 is SGHVS and CDR2 is FNYEAQ. CDR3 length: 14 amino acids. Trimming took off 5 bases at V and 3 bases at J, with 10 bases between the two ends. The DNA of the CDR3 is TGTGCCAGCAGCCAAAAGGGGGACACCGGGGAGCTGTTTTTT. Its translation: CASSQKGDTGELFF.

This chain uses TRBV12-3 or TRBV12-4 with TRBJ1-4; D is perhaps TRBD1 (5 bases). V shed 6 bases and J shed 8 bases, with 19 bases lying between them. There are 15 residues in the CDR3. CDR3 loop: CASSPDPGSSEKLFF. The DNA for the CDR3 is TGTGCCAGCAGCCCTGACCCAGGGAGCTCCGAAAAACTGTTTTTT.

This clonotype was seen repeatedly, ten times or more. This chain joins TRBV7-9 and TRBJ1-1; possible D gene TRBD1, 6 bases. The V gene's germline CDR1 is SEHNR and CDR2 FQNEAQ (reference sequence). Between the trimmed V and J ends, which lost 5 bases and 3 bases, there was a span of 13 bases. CDR3 length: 14 amino acids. CDR3 in amino acids: CASSLSGVDTEAFF. In DNA form, the CDR3 reads TGTGCCAGCAGCCTGTCAGGGGTAGACACTGAAGCTTTCTTT.

As concerns this clonotype: A junction end diverges from the germline sequence, so it may reflect a read error. V usage is TRBV10-3 and J usage is TRBJ2-5; perhaps TRBD1 as D (6 bases). The CDR3 has 16 residues. Germline V lookup: CDR1 ENHRY, CDR2 SYGVKD. CDR3 in amino acids: CASSLSFRPRGETQYF. The CDR3, as DNA: TGTGCCAGCAGTTTATCTTTTCGTCCCAGGGGAGAGACCCAGTACTTC.

Concerning this clonotype itself: One base away lies a much larger clone, so this may be a sequencing read error. The V call is TRBV10-3, the J call TRBJ1-2; D is ambiguous. The CDR3 length is 16 residues. The V and J ends lost 5 bases and 3 bases respectively, with 19 bases between them. The germline CDR1 and CDR2 sequences are ENHRY and SYGVKD. The CDR3 region has the DNA TGTGCCATCAGTTACTCCTCGGGAGGCGGGGACTATGGCTACACCTTC. Its translation is CAISYSSGGGDYGYTF.

The chain links TRBV24-1 to TRBJ1-5; no clear D gene. V lost 7 bases, J lost 4 bases, and 13 bases lay in between. The CDR3 has 14 residues. Germline V gene lookup returns CDR1 KGHDR and CDR2 SFDVKD. The CDR3 nucleotides read TGTGCCACCAGCGCCAGCCTCGGGAATCAGCCCCAGCATTTT. It translates to CATSASLGNQPQHF.

This clonotype has more than one count but fewer than ten. J is TRBJ1-5 and V is TRBV2; D gene ambiguous. V dropped 5 bases and J dropped 0 bases, with 5 bases sitting between them. The CDR3 has 13 residues. The germline V gene has CDR1 SNHLY and CDR2 FYNNEI. The CDR3 spells CASSPFSNQPQHF. DNA of the CDR3: TGTGCCAGCAGTCCTTTTAGCAATCAGCCCCAGCATTTT.

This clonotype was seen ten or more times. The rearrangement uses TRBV10-3 and TRBJ2-5; 7 nucleotides match TRBD2. The CDR3 runs 15 residues. V was clipped by 2 bases and J by 2 bases; unmatched bases: 5. CDR1 is ENHRY, CDR2 SYGVKD, per germline. CDR3 sequence reads: CAISETLAEQETQYF. In nucleotides, the CDR3 is TGTGCCATCAGTGAGACCCTAGCGGAACAAGAGACCCAGTACTTC.

Regarding this clonotype: At one end, the junction sequence differs from germline, possibly due to a read error. The V gene is TRBV29-1, the J gene TRBJ1-2, with a tentative D call TRBD1 (5 bases). The V gene's germline CDR1 is SQVTM and CDR2 ANQGSEA. The CDR3 extends over 10 amino acids. The DNA for the CDR3 is TGCAGCGTTGTGTTGTCGGGGCTCTCTTTC. The encoded protein is CSVVLSGLSF.

This clonotype was seen repeatedly, ten times or more. This chain connects TRBV2 to TRBJ1-1; 9 bases are a match to TRBD1. This CDR3 region has 12 residues. Per germline, CDR1 SNHLY and CDR2 FYNNEI. J gave up 4 bases and V 7 bases, and 1 base lay outside the gene matches. CDR3 DNA sequence: TGTGCCAGCAAGGGACAGGGCACTGAAGCTTTCTTT. Its protein is CASKGQGTEAFF.

The chain joins TRBV25-1 to TRBJ1-6; TRBD1 aligns across 7 bases. The junction had 7 bases not matched to a gene; V was cut back by 7 bases and J by 1 base. Germline CDR1 and CDR2: MGHDK and SYGVNS. The CDR3 consists of 16 residues. CDR3 DNA: TGTGCCAGCACCGACAGGGCTTCATCCTATAATTCACCCCTCCACTTT. Its translation: CASTDRASSYNSPLHF.

Concerning this clonotype itself: A junction end diverges from the germline sequence, so it may reflect a read error. J is TRBJ2-7 and V is TRBV4-1; no clear D. Germline loops: CDR1 MGHRA, CDR2 YSYEKL. The CDR3 length is 11 residues. The CDR3 region is CAWSVKYEQYF. The CDR3 DNA follows: TGTGCCTGGAGTGTCAAGTACGAGCAGTACTTC.

This clonotype has at least ten counts. The chain has TRBV7-2 and TRBJ1-6, with D tentatively TRBD1 (6 bases). The CDR3 is made up of 13 amino acids. Germline V CDR1 and CDR2: SGHTA, FQGNSA. With 2 bases removed from V and 10 bases from J, the gap between germline ends came to 9 bases. The CDR3 is CASSLPGVSPLHF. CDR3 bases: TGTGCCAGCAGCTTACCAGGGGTCTCACCCCTCCACTTT.

This clonotype was seen repeatedly, ten times or more. This chain uses TRBV11-2 with TRBJ1-2; D uncertain. The CDR3 sequence is 11 residues long. The V gene's germline CDR1 is SGHAT and CDR2 FQNNGV. Between the trimmed V and J ends, which lost 1 base and 6 bases, there was a span of 3 bases. CDR3 in DNA: TGTGCCAGCAGCTTAGCCCATGGCTACACCTTC. It translates to CASSLAHGYTF.

The CDR3 DNA follows: TGCAGCGTCCCCGCGGGAGAAAGGCAGTACTTC. Its translation is CSVPAGERQYF. The chain links TRBV29-1 to TRBJ2-7; 7 bases match TRBD2. The junction had 8 bases not matched to a gene; V was cut back by 6 bases and J by 9 bases. Germline V lookup: CDR1 SQVTM, CDR2 ANQGSEA. The length of the CDR3 is 11 residues.

In regard to this clonotype: A single base separates this from a much larger clone, so it may be a read error. The chain carries TRBV7-8 and TRBJ1-1; D is unclear. CDR1 and CDR2 from the germline V gene are SGHVS and FQNEAQ. CDR3 length: 16 residues. The V end was cut by 5 bases, the J end by 1 base, with 17 bases between. The CDR3 region is CASSGSRAATNTEAFF. CDR3 DNA: TGTGCCAGCAGCGGTAGCCGGGCAGCCACGAACACTGAAGCTTTCTTT.